This T cell receptor (beta chain) was sequenced for a study of blood T cell repertoires in COVID-19 (dated by TCRdb to between 2020 and 2021). About the study as a whole: Samples from collaborators originated in the United States, Italy and Spain and spanned both the acute and convalescent phases of COVID-19. A de-identified subject ID, COVID-19 status, age in years and sex were almost always included in the sample metadata. The samples were drawn from two sources: the first 160 participants of the ongoing ImmuneRACE study, and 950 to 1,500 subjects contributed by 6 global collaborators. The repertoires were made available in a free public database intended to serve as a resource for research on the immune response to SARS-CoV-2. HLA class I and class II types, where available, came from metadata supplied by the sample provider rather than from assay-based typing. The material from the prospective study consisted of cDNA or gDNA derived from T cells, B-cell-depleted T cells, or PBMCs. Deeply sampled blood TCRbeta repertoires from subjects exposed to, actively infected with, or recovered from COVID-19 were included in the dataset. Paper-wide results and their limitations: The amount of clinical and demographic metadata varied by source and participant and was provided uncurated.

TCRbeta CDR3 regions were amplified from genomic DNA using the immunoSEQ Assay, a bias-controlled multiplex PCR. As for the authors' bioinformatics: The number of nucleated cells in each sample was estimated from the amplification of reference gene primers within the assay. Sequence reads were collapsed and filtered to measure the absolute abundance of every unique TCRbeta CDR3 rearrangement. For each sample, productive Simpson clonality was calculated by taking the square root of Simpson's diversity index across productive rearrangements. What TCRdb holds here is the immuneACCESS table cut down to in-frame rearrangements. Part of the clones is not present; checked against another copy, under half of the missing clones reflect an unresolved V gene, and the others are unexplained. Clone size and V and J calls were adopted from that table, with D and trimming inferred from the DNA. This sample holds approximately 97,000 clones; about nine tenths were observed only once. About 3.9% of the sample lies in the top ten.

Collaborating institutions collected whole blood in K2EDTA tubes following their own protocols. For TCRbeta analysis, collaborator samples were shipped as frozen whole blood, as isolated PBMCs, or as DNA extracted from either sample type. With regard to this clone: It lacks a known antigen. Base qualities are not provided; no much larger clone lies one nucleotide away.

This sequence was found in a man between 18 and 35 years old with acute or convalescent COVID-19. Sequences were obtained from peripheral blood.

The CDR3 loop reads CASSLKGTSPSYEQYF. In nucleotides, the sequence is TGTGCCAGCAGCTTGAAGGGGACTAGCCCTTCCTACGAGCAGTACTTC. The rearranged segments are TRBV5-4 and TRBJ2-7, with 9 middle bases fitting TRBD2. Trimming leaves V shorter by 1 base and J shorter by 1 base, with the junction holding 6 bases beyond the gene matches. Measured from the cysteine to the phenylalanine, the CDR3 is 16 residues long. Only the CDR3 DNA stays, 48 bases, in frame from base 1. In the germline V gene (reference sequence), CDR1 corresponds to SGHNT and CDR2 to YYREEE.